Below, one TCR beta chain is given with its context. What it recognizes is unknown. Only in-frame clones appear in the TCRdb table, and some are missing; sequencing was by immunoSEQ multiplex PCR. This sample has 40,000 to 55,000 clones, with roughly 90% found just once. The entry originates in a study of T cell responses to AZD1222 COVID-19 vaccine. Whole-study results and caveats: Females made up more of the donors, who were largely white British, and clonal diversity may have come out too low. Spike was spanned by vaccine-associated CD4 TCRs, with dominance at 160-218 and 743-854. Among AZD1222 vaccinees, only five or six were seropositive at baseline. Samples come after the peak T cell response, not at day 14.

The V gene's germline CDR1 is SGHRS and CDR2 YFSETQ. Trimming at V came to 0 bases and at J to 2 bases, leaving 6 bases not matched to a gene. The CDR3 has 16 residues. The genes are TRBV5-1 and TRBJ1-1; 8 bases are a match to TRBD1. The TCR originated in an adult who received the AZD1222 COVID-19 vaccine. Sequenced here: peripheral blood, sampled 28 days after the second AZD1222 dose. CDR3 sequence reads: CASSLALTGVNTEAFF. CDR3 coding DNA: TGCGCCAGCAGCTTGGCATTGACAGGGGTTAACACTGAAGCTTTCTTT.